A single sample is the source of the 2 T cell receptor beta chains below, sequenced in a study of blood T cell repertoires in COVID-19. Sequencing used immunoSEQ multiplex PCR; TCRdb keeps in-frame clones, though not all of them. The sample records about 160,000 clones, 85% being singletons. The specimen sequenced was peripheral blood. The source of these receptors is a woman aged 45-60 years with COVID-19, enrolled during active disease.

With regard to this clone: Other DNA sequences in the same sample also yield this CDR3. The CDR3 here is CAWSRDRPYGYTF. The CDR3 region has the DNA TGTGCCTGGAGCCGGGACAGGCCCTATGGCTACACCTTC. The J gene is TRBJ1-2, the V gene TRBV30, with 8 positions matching TRBD1. Germline CDR1 reads GTSNPN; CDR2 reads SVGIG (reference sequence). CDR3 length equals 13 residues. V lost 3 bases to trimming and J lost 4 bases; unmatched junction nucleotides: 4.

This clone was counted once. The chain employs TRBV7-9 and TRBJ2-1, with D possibly matching TRBD1 (5 bases). V dropped 7 bases and J dropped 7 bases, with 17 bases sitting between them. The CDR3 contains 14 residues. CDR1 is SEHNR and CDR2 is FQNEAQ in the germline V gene (reference sequence). In DNA form, the CDR3 reads TGTGCCAGCATAGGGCAGGGAAAGCTAAATGAGCAGTTCTTC. Protein sequence: CASIGQGKLNEQFF.